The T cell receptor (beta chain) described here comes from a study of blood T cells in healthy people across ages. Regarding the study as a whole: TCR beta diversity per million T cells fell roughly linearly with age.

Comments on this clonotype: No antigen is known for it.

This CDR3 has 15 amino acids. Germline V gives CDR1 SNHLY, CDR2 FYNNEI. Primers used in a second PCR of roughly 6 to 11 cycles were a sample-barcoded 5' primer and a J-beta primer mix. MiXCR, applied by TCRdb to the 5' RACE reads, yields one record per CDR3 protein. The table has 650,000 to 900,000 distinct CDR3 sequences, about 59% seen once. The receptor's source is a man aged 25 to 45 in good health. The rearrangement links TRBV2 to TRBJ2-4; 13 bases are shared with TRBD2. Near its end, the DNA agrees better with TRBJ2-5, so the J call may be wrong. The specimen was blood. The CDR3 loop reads CASKGLAGTQETQYF. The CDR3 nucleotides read TGTGCCAGCAAGGGACTAGCGGGGACACAAGAGACCCAGTACTTC.